This T cell receptor beta chain was sequenced during a study of blood T cell repertoires in COVID-19. Per germline, CDR1 SGHRS and CDR2 YFSETQ. V trimming: 5 bases; J trimming: 0 bases; junction bases outside the gene matches: 7. The CDR3 runs 15 residues. With regard to this clone: Other DNA sequences in the sample encode the same CDR3.

Original methodology: Reference gene primer amplification gave nucleated cell count estimates. Some clones are missing from TCRdb's copy, which holds only in-frame ones; the method was immunoSEQ multiplex PCR. For V, J and clone size, that table is used; D and trimming come from the DNA. Found here are 150,000 to 200,000 clones, about 83% of them singletons; the top ten hold under 6%. The receptor was derived from a human donor in a cohort sampled during active COVID-19. The source material was peripheral blood. The chain recombines TRBV5-1 with TRBJ2-7; 8 bases are a match to TRBD1. CDR3 loop: CASRLQGASSYEQYF. CDR3 DNA: TGCGCCAGCAGACTCCAGGGGGCCAGCTCCTACGAGCAGTACTTC.